Below, one TCR beta chain is given with its context. An end of the junction differs from the germline gene, which may be a read error. CDR3 length: 14 amino acids. Germline V lookup: CDR1 MDHEN, CDR2 SYDVKM. This sample was taken from a study of T cell repertoires in cytomegalovirus infection. TCRdb recomputed calls from the reads with MiXCR, one row per CDR3 protein. The sample yields roughly 230,000 distinct CDR3 sequences, 22% seen once. The chain carries TRBV28 and TRBJ2-6, with D perhaps matching TRBD1 (5 bases). Sequences were obtained from CD8+ T cells from PBMCs. The origin of this receptor is a human donor in good health (CMV status not recorded). Some clones in this sample may be carry-over from other donors' samples. The CDR3 DNA follows: TGTGCCAGCAGACAGTTCTCTGGGGCCAACGTCCCGACTTTC. Protein sequence: CASRQFSGANVPTF.